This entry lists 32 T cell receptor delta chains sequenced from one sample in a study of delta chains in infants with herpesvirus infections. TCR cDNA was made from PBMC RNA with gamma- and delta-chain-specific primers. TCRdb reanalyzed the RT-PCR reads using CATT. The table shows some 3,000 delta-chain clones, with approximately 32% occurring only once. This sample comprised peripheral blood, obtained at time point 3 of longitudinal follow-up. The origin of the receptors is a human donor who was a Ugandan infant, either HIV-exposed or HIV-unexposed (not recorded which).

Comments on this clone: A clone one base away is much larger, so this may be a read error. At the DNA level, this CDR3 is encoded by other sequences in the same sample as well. The CDR3 loop reads CACDILGESSWDTRQMFF. As DNA, the CDR3 is TGTGCCTGTGACATACTGGGGGAGAGCTCCTGGGACACCCGACAGATGTTTTTC. V usage is TRDV2 and J usage is TRDJ3; 9 bases map to TRDD3. Germline V lookup: CDR1 GEAIGNYY, CDR2 EKD. J was trimmed by 0 bases and V by 2 bases; bases with no gene match: 4. CDR3 size: 18 residues.

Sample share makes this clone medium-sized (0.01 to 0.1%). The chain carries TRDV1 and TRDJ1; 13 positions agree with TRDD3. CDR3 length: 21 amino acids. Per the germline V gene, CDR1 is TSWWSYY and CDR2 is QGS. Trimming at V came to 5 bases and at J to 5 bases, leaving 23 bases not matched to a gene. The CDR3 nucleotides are TGTGCTCTTGGGACCCCTTCACCTACCGTATACTGGGGGATACGGATGGATAAACTCATCTTT. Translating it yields CALGTPSPTVYWGIRMDKLIF.

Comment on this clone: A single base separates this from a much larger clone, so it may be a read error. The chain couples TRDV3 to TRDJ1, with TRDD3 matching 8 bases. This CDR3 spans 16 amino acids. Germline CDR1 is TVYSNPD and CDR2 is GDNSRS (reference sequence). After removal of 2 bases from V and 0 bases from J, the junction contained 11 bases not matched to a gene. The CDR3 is CAFHFTGGLYTDKLIF. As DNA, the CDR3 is TGTGCCTTTCACTTTACTGGGGGGTTGTACACCGATAAACTCATCTTT.

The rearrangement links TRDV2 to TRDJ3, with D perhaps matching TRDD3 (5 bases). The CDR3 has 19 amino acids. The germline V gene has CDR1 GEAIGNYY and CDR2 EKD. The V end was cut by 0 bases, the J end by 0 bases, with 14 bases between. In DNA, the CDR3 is TGTGCCTGTGACACCGGTTGGGATCTTGCCTCCTGGGACACCCGACAGATGTTTTTC. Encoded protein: CACDTGWDLASWDTRQMFF.

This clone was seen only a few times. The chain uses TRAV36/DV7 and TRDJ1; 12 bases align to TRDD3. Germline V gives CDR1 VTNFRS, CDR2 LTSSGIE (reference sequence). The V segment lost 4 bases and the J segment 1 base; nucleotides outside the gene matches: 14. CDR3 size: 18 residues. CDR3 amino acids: CAVIRVPDWGIPTDKLIF. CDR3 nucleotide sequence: TGTGCTGTGATTAGGGTCCCCGACTGGGGGATACCCACCGATAAACTCATCTTT. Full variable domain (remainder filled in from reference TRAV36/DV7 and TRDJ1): EDKVVQSPLSLVVHEGDTVTLNCSYEVTNFRSLLWYKQEKKAPTFLFMLTSSGIEKKSGRLSSILDKKELSSILNITATQTGDSAIYLCAVIRVPDWGIPTDKLIFGKGTRVTVEP.

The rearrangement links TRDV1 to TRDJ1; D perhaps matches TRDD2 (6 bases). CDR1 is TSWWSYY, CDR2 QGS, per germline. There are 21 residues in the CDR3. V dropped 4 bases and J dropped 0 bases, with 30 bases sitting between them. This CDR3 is CALGGTLSSFRSALYTDKLIF. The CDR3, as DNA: TGTGCTCTTGGGGGAACTCTTTCTTCCTTTCGTTCGGCCTTGTACACCGATAAACTCATCTTT.

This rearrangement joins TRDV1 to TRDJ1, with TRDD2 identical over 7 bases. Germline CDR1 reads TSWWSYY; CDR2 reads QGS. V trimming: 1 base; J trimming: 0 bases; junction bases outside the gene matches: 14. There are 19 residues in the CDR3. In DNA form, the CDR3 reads TGTGCTCTTGGGGAACCTTTCCTACTGTCGGGAGGGTACACCGATAAACTCATCTTT. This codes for CALGEPFLLSGGYTDKLIF.

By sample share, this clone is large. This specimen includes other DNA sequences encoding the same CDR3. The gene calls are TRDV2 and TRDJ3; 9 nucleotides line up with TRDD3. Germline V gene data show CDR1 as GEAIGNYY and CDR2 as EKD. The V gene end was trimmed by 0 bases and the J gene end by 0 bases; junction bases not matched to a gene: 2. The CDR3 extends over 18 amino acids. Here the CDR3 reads CACDTVLGDSWDTRQMFF. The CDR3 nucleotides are TGTGCCTGTGACACCGTACTGGGGGACTCCTGGGACACCCGACAGATGTTTTTC.

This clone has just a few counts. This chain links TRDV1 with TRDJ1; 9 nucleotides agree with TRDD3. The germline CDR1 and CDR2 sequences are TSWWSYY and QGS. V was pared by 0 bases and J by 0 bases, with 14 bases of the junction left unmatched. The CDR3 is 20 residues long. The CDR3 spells CALGELRAGGFLPHTDKLIF. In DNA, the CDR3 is TGTGCTCTTGGGGAACTAAGGGCTGGGGGATTCCTTCCGCACACCGATAAACTCATCTTT.

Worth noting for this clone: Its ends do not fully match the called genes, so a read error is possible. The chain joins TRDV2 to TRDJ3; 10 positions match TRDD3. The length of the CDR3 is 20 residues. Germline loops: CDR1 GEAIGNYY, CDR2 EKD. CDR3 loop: CACDKVLGDGISWHTRQMFF. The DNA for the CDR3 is TGTGCCTGTGACAAAGTACTGGGGGATGGCATTTCCTGGCACACCCGACAGATGTTTTTC.

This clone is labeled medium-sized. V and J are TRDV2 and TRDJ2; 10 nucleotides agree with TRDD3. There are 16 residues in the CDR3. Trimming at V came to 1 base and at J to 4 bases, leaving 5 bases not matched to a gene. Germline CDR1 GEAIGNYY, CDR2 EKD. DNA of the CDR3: TGTGCCTGTGACACTCTTGGGGGATACCCGACAGCACAACTCTTCTTT. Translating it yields CACDTLGGYPTAQLFF.

In nucleotides, the CDR3 is TGTGCTCTTGGGGAACTAACCGGACTGGGGGATACAAGCACCGATAAACTCATCTTT. This translates into CALGELTGLGDTSTDKLIF. This rearrangement joins TRDV1 to TRDJ1; 12 bases line up with TRDD3. J lost 1 base, V lost 0 bases, and 9 bases had no gene match. This CDR3 has 19 residues. Germline V gene lookup returns CDR1 TSWWSYY and CDR2 QGS.

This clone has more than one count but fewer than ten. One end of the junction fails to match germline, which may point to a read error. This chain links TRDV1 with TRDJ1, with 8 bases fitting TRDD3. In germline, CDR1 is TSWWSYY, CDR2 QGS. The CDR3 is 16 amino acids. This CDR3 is CALDPYWGVYTDKLIF. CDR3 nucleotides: TGTGCCCTTGACCCTTACTGGGGGGTTTACACCGATAAACTCATCTTT.

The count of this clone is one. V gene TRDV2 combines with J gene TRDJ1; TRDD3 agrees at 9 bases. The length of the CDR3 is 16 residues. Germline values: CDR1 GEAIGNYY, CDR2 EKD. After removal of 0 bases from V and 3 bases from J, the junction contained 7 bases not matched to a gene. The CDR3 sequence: CACDTGPGGYPDKLIF. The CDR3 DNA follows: TGTGCCTGTGACACCGGTCCCGGGGGATACCCCGATAAACTCATCTTT.

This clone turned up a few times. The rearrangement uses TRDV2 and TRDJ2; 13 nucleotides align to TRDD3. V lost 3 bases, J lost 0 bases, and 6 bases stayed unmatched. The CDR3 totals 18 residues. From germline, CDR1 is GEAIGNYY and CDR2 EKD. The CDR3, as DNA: TGTGCCTGTGACTCCTTACTGGGGGATACGCCTTTGACAGCACAACTCTTCTTT. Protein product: CACDSLLGDTPLTAQLFF.

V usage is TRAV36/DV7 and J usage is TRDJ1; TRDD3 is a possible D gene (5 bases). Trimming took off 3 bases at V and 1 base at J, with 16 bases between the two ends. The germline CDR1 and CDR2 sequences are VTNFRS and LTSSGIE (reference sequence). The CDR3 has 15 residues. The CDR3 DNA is TGTGCTGTGGCCGTGGGGAGTACCTCCACCGATAAACTCATCTTT. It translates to CAVAVGSTSTDKLIF.

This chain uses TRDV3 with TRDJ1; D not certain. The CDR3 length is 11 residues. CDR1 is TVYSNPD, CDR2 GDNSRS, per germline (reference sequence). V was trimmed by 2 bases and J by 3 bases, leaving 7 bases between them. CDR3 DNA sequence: TGTGCCTTTCGGGGCCCCGATAAACTCATCTTT. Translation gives CAFRGPDKLIF. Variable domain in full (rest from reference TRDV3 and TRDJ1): CDKVTQSSPDQTVASGSEVVLLCTYDTVYSNPDLFWYRIRPDYSFQFVFYGDNSRSEGADFTQGRFSVKHILTQKAFHLVISPVRTEDSATYYCAFRGPDKLIFGKGTRVTVEP.

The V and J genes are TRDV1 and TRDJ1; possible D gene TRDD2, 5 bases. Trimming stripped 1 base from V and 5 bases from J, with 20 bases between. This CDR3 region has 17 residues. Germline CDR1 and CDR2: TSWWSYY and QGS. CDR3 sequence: CALGERSTFAGGDKLIF. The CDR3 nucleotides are TGTGCTCTTGGGGAACGGTCAACCTTCGCTGGCGGTGATAAACTCATCTTT.

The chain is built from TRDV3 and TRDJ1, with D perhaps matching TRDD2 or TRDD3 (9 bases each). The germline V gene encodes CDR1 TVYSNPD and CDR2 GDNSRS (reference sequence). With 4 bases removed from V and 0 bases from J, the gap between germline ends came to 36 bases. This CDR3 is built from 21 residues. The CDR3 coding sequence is TGTGCCTCTTCGGCTCCTTCCTACAGTAACTGGGGGAACATGTACACCGATAAACTCATCTTT. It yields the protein CASSAPSYSNWGNMYTDKLIF.

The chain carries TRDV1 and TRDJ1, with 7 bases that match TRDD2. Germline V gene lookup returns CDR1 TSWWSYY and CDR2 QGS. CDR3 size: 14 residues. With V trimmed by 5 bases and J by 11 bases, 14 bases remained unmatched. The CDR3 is CALGSYGLPRFLIF. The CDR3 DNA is TGTGCTCTTGGGTCCTACGGCCTTCCTCGCTTTCTCATCTTT.

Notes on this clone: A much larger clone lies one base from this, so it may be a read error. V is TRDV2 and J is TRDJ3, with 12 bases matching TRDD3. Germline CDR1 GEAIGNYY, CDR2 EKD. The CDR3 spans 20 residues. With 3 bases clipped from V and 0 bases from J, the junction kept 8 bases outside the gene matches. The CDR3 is CACDPAGGYGSSWDTRQMFF. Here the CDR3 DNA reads TGTGCCTGTGACCCTGCTGGGGGATACGGGAGCTCCTGGGACACCCGACAGATGTTTTTC.

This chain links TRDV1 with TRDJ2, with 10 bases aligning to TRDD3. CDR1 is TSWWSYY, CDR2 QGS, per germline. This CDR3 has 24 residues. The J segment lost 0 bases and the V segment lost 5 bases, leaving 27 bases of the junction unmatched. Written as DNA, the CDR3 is TGTGCTCTTGGGCTCTTAGGGGGGAAGAACTCCTTCTGGGGGATATCCCCTTTGACAGCACAACTCTTCTTT. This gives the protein CALGLLGGKNSFWGISPLTAQLFF.

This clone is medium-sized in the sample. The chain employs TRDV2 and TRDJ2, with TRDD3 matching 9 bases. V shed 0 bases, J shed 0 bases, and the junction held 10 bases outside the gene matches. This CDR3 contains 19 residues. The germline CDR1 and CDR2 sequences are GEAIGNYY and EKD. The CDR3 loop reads CACDTLVLGEEALTAQLFF. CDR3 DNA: TGTGCCTGTGACACCCTAGTACTGGGGGAGGAAGCTTTGACAGCACAACTCTTCTTT.

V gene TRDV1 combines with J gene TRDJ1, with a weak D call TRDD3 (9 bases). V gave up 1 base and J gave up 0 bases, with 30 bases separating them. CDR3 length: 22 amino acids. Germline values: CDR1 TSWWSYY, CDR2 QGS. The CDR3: CALGEPLPKNVLGEVYTDKLIF. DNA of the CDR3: TGTGCTCTTGGGGAACCCCTTCCTAAGAACGTACTGGGGGAGGTCTACACCGATAAACTCATCTTT.

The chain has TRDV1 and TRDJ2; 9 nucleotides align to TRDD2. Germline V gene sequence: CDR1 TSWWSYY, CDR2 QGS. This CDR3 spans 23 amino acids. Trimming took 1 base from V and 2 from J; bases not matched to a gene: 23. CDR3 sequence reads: CALGEPRPSYGMGESLLTAQLFF. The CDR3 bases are TGTGCTCTTGGGGAACCCCGGCCTTCCTACGGAATGGGGGAAAGTCTATTGACAGCACAACTCTTCTTT.

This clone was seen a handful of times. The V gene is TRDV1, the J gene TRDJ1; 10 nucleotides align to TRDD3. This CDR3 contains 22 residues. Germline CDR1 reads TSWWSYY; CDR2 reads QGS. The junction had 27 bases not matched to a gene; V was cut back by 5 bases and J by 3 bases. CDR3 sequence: CALGKGGVSFPRGDTKADKLIF. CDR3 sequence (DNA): TGTGCTCTTGGGAAAGGGGGGGTTTCCTTCCCCCGGGGGGATACGAAAGCCGATAAACTCATCTTT.

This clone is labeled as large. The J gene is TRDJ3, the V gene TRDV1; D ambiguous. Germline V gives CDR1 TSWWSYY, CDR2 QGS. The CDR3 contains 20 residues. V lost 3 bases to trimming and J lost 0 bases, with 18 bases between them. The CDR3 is CALGERSQLGPSWDTRQMFF. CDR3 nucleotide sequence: TGTGCTCTTGGGGAGCGCTCCCAGCTTGGACCCTCCTGGGACACCCGACAGATGTTTTTC.

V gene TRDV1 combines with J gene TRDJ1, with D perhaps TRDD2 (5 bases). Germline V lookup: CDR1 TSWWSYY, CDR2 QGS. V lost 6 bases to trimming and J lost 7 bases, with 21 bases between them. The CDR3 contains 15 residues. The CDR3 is CALGSPILRSGKLIF. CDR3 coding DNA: TGTGCTCTTGGCTCTCCCATCCTTCGATCGGGTAAACTCATCTTT.

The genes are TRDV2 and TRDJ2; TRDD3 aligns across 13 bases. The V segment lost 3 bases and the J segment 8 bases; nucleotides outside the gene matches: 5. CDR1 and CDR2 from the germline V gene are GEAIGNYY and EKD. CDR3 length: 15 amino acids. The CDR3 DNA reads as TGTGCCTGTGACTCCGTACTGGGGGATACGGCACAACTCTTCTTT. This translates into CACDSVLGDTAQLFF.

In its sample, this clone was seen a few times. The CDR3 nucleotides are TGTGCAATGACCAGAGCCCTTCCTACTCTTCGTACTGTCAGCCCCTATAAACTCATCTTT. Its translation is CAMTRALPTLRTVSPYKLIF. This chain connects TRAV14/DV4 to TRDJ1, with TRDD2 matching 9 bases. The CDR3 is 20 amino acids. V shed 7 bases and J 6 bases; nucleotides not matched to a gene: 27. The germline CDR1 and CDR2 sequences are TSDPSYG and QGSYDQQN (reference sequence).

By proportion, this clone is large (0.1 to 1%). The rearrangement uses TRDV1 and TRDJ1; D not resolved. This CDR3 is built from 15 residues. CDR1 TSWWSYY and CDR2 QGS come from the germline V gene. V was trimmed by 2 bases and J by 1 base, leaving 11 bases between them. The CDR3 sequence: CALGESGGFTDKLIF. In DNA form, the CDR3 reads TGTGCTCTTGGGGAATCTGGTGGTTTCACCGATAAACTCATCTTT.

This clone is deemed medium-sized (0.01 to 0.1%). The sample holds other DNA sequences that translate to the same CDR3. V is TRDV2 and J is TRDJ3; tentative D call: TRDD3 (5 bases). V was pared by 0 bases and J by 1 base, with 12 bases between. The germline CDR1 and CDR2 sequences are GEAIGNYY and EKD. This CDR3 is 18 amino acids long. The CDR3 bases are TGTGCCTGTGACACCGGGGGTCCCTTTTCCTGGGACACCCGACAGATGTTTTTC. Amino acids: CACDTGGPFSWDTRQMFF.